The 12 T cell receptor beta chains listed next were all sequenced from one sample in a study of long-term antiretroviral therapy in people with HIV. The libraries were made with immunoSEQ v3.0 at survey level. Sequencing was performed with immunoSEQ multiplex PCR; in TCRdb, only in-frame clones are kept and a portion is missing. The sample holds over 15,000 clones; 70% to 90% are singletons and the top ten take 4% to 5.5%. The sample consisted of unsorted PBMCs, taken 0.1 years before starting antiretroviral therapy. Receptor source: a man younger than 35 with HIV.

The chain employs TRBV4-2 and TRBJ1-2; maybe TRBD1 (6 bases). Germline CDR1 LGHNA, CDR2 YNFKEQ. Trimming took off 1 base at V and 2 bases at J, with 11 bases between the two ends. The CDR3 runs to 15 residues. The CDR3 sequence: CASSQVRGPNYGYTF. DNA of the CDR3: TGTGCCAGCAGCCAAGTTCGGGGGCCCAACTATGGCTACACCTTC.

V gene TRBV4-2 combines with J gene TRBJ2-7, with 8 nucleotides matching TRBD1. Per germline, CDR1 LGHNA and CDR2 YNFKEQ. The length of the CDR3 is 14 residues. The ends lost 4 bases at V and 5 bases at J; junction bases unmatched: 7. The CDR3 here is CASSPPGGPNEQYF. CDR3 nucleotide sequence: TGTGCCAGCAGCCCACCAGGGGGCCCCAACGAGCAGTACTTC.

The chain links TRBV9 to TRBJ1-1, with a tentative D call TRBD1 (5 bases). Germline V gene lookup returns CDR1 SGDLS and CDR2 YYNGEE. The CDR3 length is 15 residues. Trimming pared 4 bases from V and 0 bases from J, leaving 13 bases between. CDR3 amino acids: CASSILPRVNTEAFF. Written as DNA, the CDR3 is TGTGCCAGCAGCATACTACCCAGGGTGAACACTGAAGCTTTCTTT.

This clone has just one count. The chain links TRBV30 to TRBJ1-4, with D maybe TRBD1 (5 bases). Germline lookup yields CDR1 GTSNPN and CDR2 SVGIG (reference sequence). This CDR3 region has 14 residues. V was pared by 0 bases and J by 3 bases, with 8 bases between. The CDR3 nucleotides read TGTGCCTGGAGTGTCGGGGGGTCTAATGAAAAACTGTTTTTT. This translates into CAWSVGGSNEKLFF.

A single count supports this clone. The sample has other DNA sequences that encode this CDR3 too. The chain's CDR3 is CASSYTPGTGTEEQYF. DNA for the CDR3: TGTGCCAGCAGCTATACCCCCGGGACAGGGACAGAAGAGCAGTACTTC. The chain employs TRBV5-5 and TRBJ2-7; 9 positions agree with TRBD1. Germline assignment: CDR1 SGHKS and CDR2 YYEKEE (reference sequence). The J segment lost 7 bases and the V segment lost 3 bases, leaving 14 bases of the junction unmatched. The CDR3 spans 16 residues.

The chain carries TRBV18 and TRBJ2-5, with D possibly being TRBD2 (5 bases). The CDR3 is 15 residues long. Trimming shortened V by 3 bases and J by 4 bases, and 15 bases separated the two germline ends. Germline CDR1 is KGHSH and CDR2 is LQKENI. Written as DNA, the CDR3 is TGTGCCAGCTCACCCCCCCGGGATTCGGGAGAGACCCAGTACTTC. Translated, it gives CASSPPRDSGETQYF.

This CDR3 reads CASSLATSGGAAGELFF. Here the CDR3 DNA reads TGCGCCAGCAGCTTGGCTACTAGCGGGGGGGCCGCCGGGGAGCTGTTTTTT. The chain uses TRBV5-1 and TRBJ2-2; 13 bases agree with TRBD2. The CDR3 covers 17 residues. Per germline, CDR1 SGHRS and CDR2 YFSETQ. Trimming cost V 0 bases and J 6 bases; bases outside gene matches: 5.

The chain joins TRBV7-3 to TRBJ2-5; either TRBD1 or TRBD2 may fit D (5 bases each). Trimming left V 2 bases short and J 2 bases short, with 12 bases between. Germline V CDR1 and CDR2: SGHTA, FQGTGA. The CDR3 is 15 residues long. The CDR3 region is CASSLGGVRQETQYF. DNA for the CDR3: TGTGCCAGCAGCTTAGGGGGAGTAAGGCAAGAGACCCAGTACTTC. Using reference TRBV7-3 and TRBJ2-5 for the parts outside the CDR3, the full variable domain is GAGVSQTPSNKVTEKGKYVELRCDPISGHTALYWYRQSLGQGPEFLIYFQGTGAADDSGLPNDRFFAVRPEGSVSTLKIQRTERGDSAVYLCASSLGGVRQETQYFGPGTRLLVL.

A few counts support this clone. V is TRBV19 and J is TRBJ2-1; TRBD1 or TRBD2 may be the D gene (5 bases each). Germline CDR1 and CDR2: LNHDA and SQIVND (reference sequence). The CDR3 consists of 14 residues. Trimming stripped 4 bases from V and 4 bases from J, with 11 bases between. The CDR3 reads CASSKVGAYNEQFF. In nucleotides, the CDR3 is TGTGCCAGTAGTAAAGTCGGGGCTTACAATGAGCAGTTCTTC.

The chain employs TRBV12-5 and TRBJ2-2; no definite D call. This CDR3 is built from 15 residues. The V end was cut by 4 bases, the J end by 0 bases, with 9 bases between. CDR1 is LGHNT and CDR2 is FRNRAP in the germline V gene. The CDR3 sequence is CASGWGAANTGELFF. The CDR3 nucleotides read TGTGCTAGTGGTTGGGGTGCAGCGAACACCGGGGAGCTGTTTTTT. Using reference TRBV12-5 and TRBJ2-2 for the parts outside the CDR3, the full variable domain is DARVTQTPRHKVTEMGQEVTMRCQPILGHNTVFWYRQTMMQGLELLAYFRNRAPLDDSGMPKDRFSAEMPDATLATLKIQPSEPRDSAVYFCASGWGAANTGELFFGEGSRLTVL.

V gene TRBV7-2 combines with J gene TRBJ2-2, with TRBD2 identical over 11 bases. V shed 6 bases, J shed 4 bases, and the junction held 7 bases outside the gene matches. In germline, CDR1 is SGHTA, CDR2 FQGNSA. The CDR3 contains 16 residues. CDR3 residues: CASSDGLAGLTGELFF. The CDR3 bases are TGTGCCAGCAGTGATGGACTAGCGGGTCTCACCGGGGAGCTGTTTTTT.

V gene TRBV7-2 combines with J gene TRBJ1-5; maybe TRBD1 (5 bases). V was trimmed by 7 bases and J by 0 bases, leaving 16 bases between them. Germline CDR1 SGHTA, CDR2 FQGNSA. This CDR3 region has 16 residues. In DNA form, the CDR3 reads TGTGCCAGCACCGGGGGTTGGGGGGATAGCAATCAGCCCCAGCATTTT. It translates to CASTGGWGDSNQPQHF.